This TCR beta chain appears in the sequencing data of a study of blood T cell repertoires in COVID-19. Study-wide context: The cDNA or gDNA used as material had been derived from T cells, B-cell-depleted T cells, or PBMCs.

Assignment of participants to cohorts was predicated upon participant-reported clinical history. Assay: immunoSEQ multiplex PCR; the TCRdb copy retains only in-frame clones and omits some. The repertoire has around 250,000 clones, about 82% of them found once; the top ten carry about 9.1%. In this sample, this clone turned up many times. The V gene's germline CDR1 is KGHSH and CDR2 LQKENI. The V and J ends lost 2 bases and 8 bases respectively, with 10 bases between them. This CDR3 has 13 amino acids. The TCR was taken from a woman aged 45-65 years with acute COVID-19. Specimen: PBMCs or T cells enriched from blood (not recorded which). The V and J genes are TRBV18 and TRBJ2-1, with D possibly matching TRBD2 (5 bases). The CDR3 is CASSPLPRDEQFF. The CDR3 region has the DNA TGTGCCAGCTCACCATTACCGAGGGATGAGCAGTTCTTC.